This T cell receptor beta chain derives from a study of human T cells and chemical hapten exposure. Study-level information: On the upper back, patch tests were applied with 0.01% DPC and read at 6 days. Patients, predominantly female, presented with alopecia areata, totalis or universalis.

This clonotype has ten or more counts. Its antigen is undetermined. A junction boundary mismatches the germline segment, possibly from a read error. Study-level findings and limits: The study found that DPC sensitization did not change TCRs above 1 in 1000 frequency. Expanded TCR sets contained significantly more large CDR3 similarity clusters than controls.

One entry per CDR3 protein, called by TCRdb with MiXCR from the RACE reads. The table shows more than 80,000 distinct CDR3 sequences, with 9.5% to 14% occurring only once. CDR1 and CDR2 from the germline V gene are SEHNR and FQNEAQ (reference sequence). The CDR3 length is 15 residues. Time point denoted: pre-sensitization, week 0. Treatment noted: therapeutic diphenylcyclopropenone sensitization with weekly scalp DPC. The TCR originated in a woman aged 55-70 years with alopecia areata. Some clones in this sample may be carry-over from other donors' samples. This specimen consisted of whole blood, obtained in connection with sensitization to the hapten diphenylcyclopropenone (DPC). The gene calls are TRBV7-9 and TRBJ2-1; 9 bases map to TRBD2. CDR3 in DNA: TGTGCCAGCAGCCTAGCGGGGAGCTCCTACAATGAGCAGTTCTTC. It translates to CASSLAGSSYNEQFF.